Here is one T cell receptor (beta chain) with its context. TCRdb reanalysed the RT-PCR reads using MiXCR and keeps one entry per CDR3 protein. The table lists fewer than 180,000 distinct CDR3 sequences, about two fifths of them singletons, with around half in the top ten. This sample stems from a study of patients and donors after allogeneic stem cell transplantation. The CDR3 extends over 13 amino acids. V was pared by 5 bases and J by 7 bases, with 17 bases between. From germline, CDR1 is DFQATT and CDR2 SNEGSKA (reference sequence). V is TRBV20-1 and J is TRBJ1-1; D remains unclear. This TCR was sampled from a human donor who was either an allogeneic HSCT recipient or a stem cell or donor lymphocyte infusion donor (not recorded which). It is not recorded whose cells these are; they may come from a transplant donor. Sequenced sample: blood, either unsorted or a sorted T cell fraction (not recorded which). The CDR3 nucleotides are TGCAGTGCTTATCACGACCCGAGCCATGAAGCTTTCTTT. Encoded protein: CSAYHDPSHEAFF.